This TCR beta chain was found in a study of blood T cell repertoires in COVID-19 (dated by TCRdb to 2020 to 2021). With respect to the entire study: Samples covering the acute and convalescent phases of COVID-19 were provided by collaborators in the United States, Italy and Spain. The prospective study material was composed of cDNA or gDNA derived from T cells, B-cell-depleted T cells, or PBMCs. Deeply sampled blood TCRbeta repertoires from subjects exposed to, actively infected with, or recovered from COVID-19 were included in the dataset. The repertoires were made available in a free public database intended to serve as a resource for research on the immune response to SARS-CoV-2. Samples were obtained from the ongoing ImmuneRACE study (first 160 participants) and from over a thousand subjects provided by 6 global collaborators. The sample metadata nearly always contained a de-identified subject ID, COVID-19 status, age in years and sex. Where HLA class I and class II types were available, the types were taken from metadata supplied by the sample provider, not from assay-based typing.

This clone came up a few times. Its antigen is still unknown. The sample holds no much larger clone one base away, and base qualities are not on file. As encoded in the germline V gene, CDR1 is SGHTS while CDR2 is YDEGEE. V trim: 2 bases; J trim: 4 bases; unmatched bases: 11. Including cysteine and phenylalanine, the CDR3 has 17 amino acids. The read is trimmed to its CDR3 DNA, 51 bases read in frame from base 1. Each collaborating institution followed its own protocols to collect whole blood in K2EDTA tubes. For TCRbeta analysis, collaborators shipped samples as frozen whole blood, isolated PBMCs, or DNA extracted from either of those sample types. The immunoSEQ Assay, a bias-controlled multiplex PCR, was used to amplify TCRbeta CDR3 regions from genomic DNA. In the authors' own workflow: The number of nucleated cells in each sample was estimated by amplification of reference gene primers within the assay. Sequence reads were collapsed and filtered to measure the absolute abundance of every unique TCRbeta CDR3 rearrangement. Productive Simpson clonality was computed per sample as the square root of Simpson's diversity index over productive rearrangements. Not all clones reach the TCRdb copy of this immuneACCESS table, which keeps in-frame sequences only. Checked studies attribute under half of the gap to unresolved V genes and leave the rest unexplained. V and J calls and clone size follow that table, whereas D and trimming were derived from the DNA. The sample table lists 100,000 or so clones, around four fifths of them with a count of one. Over 10% of the sample rests with the top ten.

Overall study outcomes, separate from this receptor: How much clinical and demographic metadata was included differed by source and by participant, and the metadata was provided uncurated.

Sequenced material: peripheral blood. This chain is built from TRBV5-8 and TRBJ2-2, and TRBD2 aligns with 7 junction nucleotides. The TCR sequence derives from a man aged 50-60 years with active or convalescent COVID-19. The DNA sequence is given as TGTGCCAGCAGCTTTTTTTCTGGCGGGAGTGGCACCGGGGAGCTGTTTTTT. Protein translation: CASSFFSGGSGTGELFF. This CDR3, with the reference TRBV5-8 and TRBJ2-2 proteins standing in past its ends, gives the full variable domain EAGVTQSPTHLIKTRGQQATLRCSPISGHTSVYWYQQALGLGLQFLLWYDEGEERNRGNFPPRFSGRQFPNYSSELNVNALELEDSALYLCASSFFSGGSGTGELFFGEGSRLTVL.